Listed here are 16 T cell receptor beta chains from one sample, sequenced in a study of a mutant IDH1 vaccine in newly diagnosed glioma. Repertoires were generated with immunoSEQ multiplex PCR, while TCRdb's copy carries only in-frame clones and drops some. The sample has under 150,000 clones, 80% seen once. Time point here: week 11, during vaccination. It was 300 ug of mutant IDH1 20-mer peptide that made up each vaccine dose, given with topical imiquimod. These TCRs' antigens remain unknown. The input for sequencing was PBMCs, taken from a glioma patient whose treatment included an IDH1 peptide vaccine. Receptors originate from a man aged 40-50 years with glioma.

This clone has just a few counts. Other nucleotide sequences from this sample produce the same CDR3. J is TRBJ1-5 and V is TRBV19; no firm D call. V lost 3 bases, J lost 1 base, and 7 bases lay in between. The CDR3 runs 14 residues. CDR1 is LNHDA and CDR2 is SQIVND in the germline V gene (reference sequence). Here the CDR3 DNA reads TGTGCCAGTAGTATCCCGGTGAGCAATCAGCCCCAGCATTTT. As protein: CASSIPVSNQPQHF. Full variable domain (missing parts from reference TRBV19 and TRBJ1-5): DGGITQSPKYLFRKEGQNVTLSCEQNLNHDAMYWYRQDPGQGLRLIYYSQIVNDFQKGDIAEGYSVSREKKESFPLTVTSAQKNPTAFYLCASSIPVSNQPQHFGDGTRLSIL.

This chain joins TRBV6-6 and TRBJ2-1; 8 nucleotides agree with TRBD1. CDR3 length: 16 amino acids. Per the germline V gene, CDR1 is MNHNY and CDR2 is SVGAGI (reference sequence). The V and J ends lost 2 bases and 2 bases, in that order; junction bases with no gene match: 5. The CDR3 is CASSYPRTGPYNEQFF. The DNA of the CDR3 is TGTGCCAGCAGTTACCCCCGGACAGGGCCCTACAATGAGCAGTTCTTC.

The CDR3 DNA follows: TGTGCTAGTGGCCTGGGACTGATCTATGGCTACACCTTC. It translates to CASGLGLIYGYTF. V is TRBV12-5 and J is TRBJ1-2; possible D gene TRBD1, 5 bases. This CDR3 is 13 amino acids long. Germline V lookup: CDR1 LGHNT, CDR2 FRNRAP. With 6 bases removed from V and 4 bases from J, the gap between germline ends came to 12 bases.

In its sample, this clone was seen once. This rearrangement joins TRBV5-4 to TRBJ2-7, with a tentative D call TRBD2 (5 bases). CDR3 size: 14 residues. Germline CDR1 SGHNT, CDR2 YYREEE (reference sequence). V lost 2 bases to trimming and J lost 5 bases, with 14 bases between them. CDR3 loop: CASSLNRDSDEQYF. The CDR3 DNA sequence: TGTGCCAGCAGCTTAAATCGGGATTCGGACGAGCAGTACTTC. Full variable domain (outside the CDR3, taken from reference TRBV5-4 and TRBJ2-7): ETGVTQSPTHLIKTRGQQVTLRCSSQSGHNTVSWYQQALGQGPQFIFQYYREEENGRGNFPPRFSGLQFPNYSSELNVNALELDDSALYLCASSLNRDSDEQYFGPGTRLTVT.

Details on this clone: Other DNA sequences within the sample encode an identical CDR3. V is TRBV29-1 and J is TRBJ1-1; D uncertain. V was cut by 6 bases and J by 3 bases, with 8 bases left in between. The CDR3 is 11 residues long. Germline CDR1 reads SQVTM; CDR2 reads ANQGSEA. This CDR3 is CSVDGYTEAFF. CDR3 nucleotides: TGCAGCGTGGACGGCTACACTGAAGCTTTCTTT.

V gene TRBV4-3 combines with J gene TRBJ2-2; D ambiguous. From germline, CDR1 is LGHNA and CDR2 YSLEER. Trimming removed 3 bases from V and 5 bases from J, with 10 bases in between. This CDR3 has 14 amino acids. DNA for the CDR3: TGCGCCAGCAGCCACCTCCCCGGGACCGGGGAGCTGTTTTTT. Protein: CASSHLPGTGELFF.

The J gene is TRBJ2-7, the V gene TRBV14; D is uncertain. Trimming took 1 base from V and 2 from J, leaving 6 bases between them. The CDR3 covers 13 residues. Germline V gene sequence: CDR1 SGHDN, CDR2 FVKESK. CDR3 loop: CASSQAVPYEQYF. The CDR3 bases are TGTGCCAGCAGCCAAGCCGTACCCTACGAGCAGTACTTC. The full variable domain, completed using reference TRBV14 and TRBJ2-7, is EAGVTQFPSHSVIEKGQTVTLRCDPISGHDNLYWYRRVMGKEIKFLLHFVKESKQDESGMPNNRFLAERTGGTYSTLKVQPAELEDSGVYFCASSQAVPYEQYFGPGTRLTVT.

The chain combines TRBV11-1 with TRBJ2-1; 11 bases are shared with TRBD1. CDR1 is SGHAT, CDR2 FQDESV, per germline (reference sequence). The CDR3 loop spans 14 amino acids. The trim removed 5 bases at V and 7 bases at J, leaving 4 bases unmatched. CDR3 nucleotides: TGTGCCAGCAGCCCCGGGACAGGGGGTAATGAGCAGTTCTTC. This sequence encodes CASSPGTGGNEQFF.

This chain connects TRBV9 to TRBJ2-7; D call uncertain. The CDR3 is made up of 16 amino acids. V lost 0 bases and J 5 bases, leaving 18 bases between the germline ends. CDR1 and CDR2 from the germline V gene are SGDLS and YYNGEE. The CDR3 sequence: CASSVDPRYNYNEQYF. CDR3 nucleotide sequence: TGTGCCAGCAGCGTAGACCCGAGATATAACTATAACGAGCAGTACTTC.

The chain combines TRBV7-6 with TRBJ2-5; D remains ambiguous. Trimming cost V 2 bases and J 1 base, with 5 bases left between them. The CDR3 has 13 residues. Looked up from germline, CDR1 is SGHVS and CDR2 is FNYEAQ. The CDR3 loop is CASSLYSQETQYF. The CDR3 nucleotides are TGTGCCAGCAGCTTATACAGCCAAGAGACCCAGTACTTC.

The rearrangement joins TRBV6-5 to TRBJ1-5; TRBD1 matches at 9 bases. CDR1 is MNHEY and CDR2 is SVGAGI in the germline V gene. J lost 3 bases, V lost 6 bases, and 6 bases had no gene match. The CDR3 runs to 15 residues. CDR3 residues: CASSPQGANNQPQHF. In DNA form, the CDR3 reads TGTGCCAGCAGCCCACAGGGGGCCAACAATCAGCCCCAGCATTTT.

The rearrangement links TRBV7-8 to TRBJ2-7; the D gene is possibly TRBD1 (5 bases). Germline V gene lookup returns CDR1 SGHVS and CDR2 FQNEAQ. This CDR3 has 16 amino acids. Trimming pared 1 base from V and 0 bases from J, leaving 13 bases between. CDR3 DNA: TGTGCCAGCAGCTTAGATCCCCGACAGAGCTCCTACGAGCAGTACTTC. Its protein product is CASSLDPRQSSYEQYF. Variable domain in full (rest from reference TRBV7-8 and TRBJ2-7): GAGVSQSPRYKVAKRGQDVALRCDPISGHVSLFWYQQALGQGPEFLTYFQNEAQLDKSGLPSDRFFAERPEGSVSTLKIQRTQQEDSAVYLCASSLDPRQSSYEQYFGPGTRLTVT.

The J gene is TRBJ1-2, the V gene TRBV19, with no clear D. V was trimmed by 3 bases and J by 1 base, leaving 6 bases between them. This CDR3 comprises 13 residues. Germline-derived CDR1 and CDR2 are LNHDA and SQIVND (reference sequence). The CDR3 is CASSIRSNYGYTF. Here the CDR3 DNA reads TGTGCCAGTAGTATCAGGAGTAACTATGGCTACACCTTC.

This sequence joins TRBV7-2 and TRBJ2-2; D call uncertain. The length of the CDR3 is 12 residues. Germline CDR1 SGHTA, CDR2 FQGNSA. V was shortened by 7 bases and J by 7 bases, with 10 bases between the two germline ends. CDR3 protein: CASTISSGELFF. The CDR3 nucleotides read TGTGCCAGCACCATTTCGAGCGGGGAGCTGTTTTTT.

The chain joins TRBV7-2 to TRBJ2-1; 7 bases match TRBD2. CDR1 and CDR2 (germline): SGHTA, FQGNSA. The J segment lost 3 bases and the V segment lost 5 bases, leaving 7 bases of the junction unmatched. CDR3 length: 15 residues. The CDR3 spells CASSGGRSVYNEQFF. As DNA, the CDR3 is TGTGCCAGCAGCGGCGGGAGATCTGTCTACAATGAGCAGTTCTTC.

This chain links TRBV2 with TRBJ1-2, with D maybe TRBD1 (6 bases). The V and J ends lost 0 bases and 4 bases respectively, with 15 bases between them. CDR1 and CDR2 from the germline V gene are SNHLY and FYNNEI. The CDR3 has 16 amino acids. The CDR3 nucleotides read TGTGCCAGCAGTGAAGCGCTTAACAGGGAGGGCTATGGCTACACCTTC. Protein sequence: CASSEALNREGYGYTF. The whole variable domain, remainder taken from reference TRBV2 and TRBJ1-2, is EPEVTQTPSHQVTQMGQEVILRCVPISNHLYFYWYRQILGQKVEFLVSFYNNEISEKSEIFDDQFSVERPDGSNFTLKIRSTKLEDSAMYFCASSEALNREGYGYTFGSGTRLTVV.